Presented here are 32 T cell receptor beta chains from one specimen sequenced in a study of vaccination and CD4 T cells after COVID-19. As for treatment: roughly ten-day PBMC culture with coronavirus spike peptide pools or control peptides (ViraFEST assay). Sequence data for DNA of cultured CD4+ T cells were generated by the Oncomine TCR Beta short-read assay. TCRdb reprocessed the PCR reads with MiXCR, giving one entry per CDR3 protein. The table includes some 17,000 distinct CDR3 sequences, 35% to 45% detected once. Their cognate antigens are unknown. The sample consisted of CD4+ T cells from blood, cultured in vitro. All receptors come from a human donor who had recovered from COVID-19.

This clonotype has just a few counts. The CDR3 here is CAWRALYEQYF. In DNA, the CDR3 is TGTGCCTGGCGGGCCCTCTACGAGCAGTACTTC. The rearrangement uses TRBV30 and TRBJ2-7; D is uncertain. V lost 5 bases and J 3 bases, leaving 8 bases between the germline ends. The CDR3 consists of 11 residues. The germline gives CDR1 GTSNPN, CDR2 SVGIG (reference sequence).

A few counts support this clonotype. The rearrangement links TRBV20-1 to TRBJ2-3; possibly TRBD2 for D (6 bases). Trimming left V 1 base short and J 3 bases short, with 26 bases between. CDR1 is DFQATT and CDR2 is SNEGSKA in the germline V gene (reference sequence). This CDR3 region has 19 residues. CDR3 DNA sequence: TGCAGTGCTAGAGTCCCTTTTTCGACGGGAGCGATTTCGACAGATACGCAGTATTTT. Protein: CSARVPFSTGAISTDTQYF.

This CDR3 reads CASSLYPKEAQYF. DNA for the CDR3: TGTGCCAGCAGCTTATACCCCAAGGAAGCCCAGTACTTC. This rearrangement joins TRBV7-2 to TRBJ2-5; D unclear. The CDR3 contains 13 residues. Trimming stripped 2 bases from V and 9 bases from J, with 13 bases between. CDR1 SGHTA and CDR2 FQGNSA come from the germline V gene.

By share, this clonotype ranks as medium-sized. Here the CDR3 DNA reads TGTGCCAGCAGTGAAGTTGATGGGACAGGGGAGGAAAAACTGTTTTTT. Encoded protein: CASSEVDGTGEEKLFF. This chain connects TRBV6-1 to TRBJ1-4; TRBD1 matches at 10 bases. The CDR3 extends over 16 amino acids. Losses at the gene ends were 1 base for V and 8 bases for J; bases not matched to a gene: 7. Germline V gene sequence: CDR1 MNHNS, CDR2 SASEGT.

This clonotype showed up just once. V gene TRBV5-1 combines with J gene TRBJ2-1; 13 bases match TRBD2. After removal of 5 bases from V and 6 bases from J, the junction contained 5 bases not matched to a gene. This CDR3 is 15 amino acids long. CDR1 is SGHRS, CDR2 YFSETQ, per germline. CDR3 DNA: TGCGCCAGCAGTTCAACTAGCGGGAGGGCCAATGAGCAGTTCTTC. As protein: CASSSTSGRANEQFF.

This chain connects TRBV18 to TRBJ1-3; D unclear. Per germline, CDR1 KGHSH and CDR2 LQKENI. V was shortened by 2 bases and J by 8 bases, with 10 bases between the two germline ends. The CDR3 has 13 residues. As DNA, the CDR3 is TGTGCCAGCTCACCAGAGTATGTCGACACCATATATTTT. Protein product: CASSPEYVDTIYF. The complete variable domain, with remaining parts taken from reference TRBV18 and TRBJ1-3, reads NAGVMQNPRHLVRRRGQEARLRCSPMKGHSHVYWYRQLPEEGLKFMVYLQKENIIDESGMPKERFSAEFPKEGPSILRIQQVVRGDSAAYFCASSPEYVDTIYFGEGSWLTVV.

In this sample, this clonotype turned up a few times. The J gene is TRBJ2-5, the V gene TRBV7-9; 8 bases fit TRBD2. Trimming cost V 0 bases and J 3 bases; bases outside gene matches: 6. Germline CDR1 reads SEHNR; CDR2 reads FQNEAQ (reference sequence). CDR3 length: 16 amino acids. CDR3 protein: CASSLASGSYKETQYF. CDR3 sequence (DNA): TGTGCCAGCAGCTTAGCGAGCGGGAGCTATAAAGAGACCCAGTACTTC.

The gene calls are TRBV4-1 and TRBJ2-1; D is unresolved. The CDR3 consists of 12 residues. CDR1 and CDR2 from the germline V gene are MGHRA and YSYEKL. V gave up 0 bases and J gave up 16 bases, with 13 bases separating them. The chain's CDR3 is CASSQDLGMEFF. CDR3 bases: TGCGCCAGCAGCCAAGATCTGGGGATGGAATTCTTC.

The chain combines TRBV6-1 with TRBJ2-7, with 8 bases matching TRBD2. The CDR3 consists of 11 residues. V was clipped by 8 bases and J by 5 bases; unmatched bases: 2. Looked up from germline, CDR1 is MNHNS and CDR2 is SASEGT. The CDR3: CASGTRHEQYF. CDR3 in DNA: TGTGCCAGCGGGACTAGGCACGAGCAGTACTTC.

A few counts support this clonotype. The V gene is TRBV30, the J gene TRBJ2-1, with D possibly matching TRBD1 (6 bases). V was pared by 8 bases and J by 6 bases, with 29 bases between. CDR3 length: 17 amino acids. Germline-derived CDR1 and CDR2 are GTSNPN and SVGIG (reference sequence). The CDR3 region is CAGPKGEIGPSCNEQFF. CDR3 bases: TGTGCCGGCCCGAAGGGGGAGATAGGGCCATCGTGCAATGAGCAGTTCTTC.

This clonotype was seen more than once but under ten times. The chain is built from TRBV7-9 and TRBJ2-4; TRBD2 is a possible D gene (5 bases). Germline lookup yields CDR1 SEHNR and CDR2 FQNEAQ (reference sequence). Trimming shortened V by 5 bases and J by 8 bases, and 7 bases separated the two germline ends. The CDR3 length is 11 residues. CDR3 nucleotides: TGTGCCAGCAGCCGGGGAGACATTCAGTACTTC. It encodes CASSRGDIQYF.

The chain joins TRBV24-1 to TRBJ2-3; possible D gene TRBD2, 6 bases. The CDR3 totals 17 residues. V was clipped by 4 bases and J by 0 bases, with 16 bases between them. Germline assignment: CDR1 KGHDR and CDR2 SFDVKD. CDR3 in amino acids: CATSDREQGPSTDTQYF. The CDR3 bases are TGTGCCACCAGTGACCGGGAGCAGGGCCCTAGCACAGATACGCAGTATTTT.

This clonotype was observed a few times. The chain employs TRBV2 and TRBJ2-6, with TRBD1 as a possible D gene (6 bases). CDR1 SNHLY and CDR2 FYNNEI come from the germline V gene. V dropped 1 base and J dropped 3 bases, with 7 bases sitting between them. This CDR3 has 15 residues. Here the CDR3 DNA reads TGTGCCAGCAGTGAAGAAGGGGGTGGGGCCAACGTCCTGACTTTC. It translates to CASSEEGGGANVLTF.

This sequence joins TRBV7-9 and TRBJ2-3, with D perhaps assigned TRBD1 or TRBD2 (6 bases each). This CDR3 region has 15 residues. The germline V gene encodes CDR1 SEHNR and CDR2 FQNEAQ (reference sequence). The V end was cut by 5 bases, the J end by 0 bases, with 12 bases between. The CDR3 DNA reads TGTGCCAGCAGCCGTAGGGGGGACAGCACAGATACGCAGTATTTT. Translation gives CASSRRGDSTDTQYF.

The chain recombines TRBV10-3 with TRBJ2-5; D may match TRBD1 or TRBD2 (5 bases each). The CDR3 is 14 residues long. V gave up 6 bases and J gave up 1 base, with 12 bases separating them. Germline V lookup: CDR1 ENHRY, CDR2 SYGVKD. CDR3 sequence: CAIRRDGFQETQYF. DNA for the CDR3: TGTGCCATCAGACGGGACGGCTTCCAAGAGACCCAGTACTTC.

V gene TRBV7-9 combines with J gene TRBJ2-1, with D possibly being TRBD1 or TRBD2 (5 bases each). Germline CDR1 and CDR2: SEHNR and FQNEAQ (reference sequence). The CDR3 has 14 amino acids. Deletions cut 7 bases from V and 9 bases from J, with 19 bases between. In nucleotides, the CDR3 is TGTGCCAGCACCAAGGGCAGTACGAGGGGTGAGCAGTTCTTC. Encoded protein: CASTKGSTRGEQFF.

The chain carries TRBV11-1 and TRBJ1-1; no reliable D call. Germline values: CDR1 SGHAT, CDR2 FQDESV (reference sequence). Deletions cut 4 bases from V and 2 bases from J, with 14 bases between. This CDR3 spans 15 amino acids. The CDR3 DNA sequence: TGTGCCAGCAGCTCATCAGTGGTAGTTAACACTGAAGCTTTCTTT. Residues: CASSSSVVVNTEAFF.

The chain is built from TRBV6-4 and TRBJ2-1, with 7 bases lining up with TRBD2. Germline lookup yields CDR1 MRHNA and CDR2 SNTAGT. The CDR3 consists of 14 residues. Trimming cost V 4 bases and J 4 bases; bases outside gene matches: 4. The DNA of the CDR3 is TGTGCCAGCAGTGTAACGGGACTATACAATGAGCAGTTCTTC. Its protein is CASSVTGLYNEQFF.

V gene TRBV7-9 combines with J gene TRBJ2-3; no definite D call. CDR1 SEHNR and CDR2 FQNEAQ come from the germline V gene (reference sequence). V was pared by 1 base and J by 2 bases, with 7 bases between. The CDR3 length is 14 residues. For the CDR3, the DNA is TGTGCCAGCAGCTTAGTGGCGACCACAGATACGCAGTATTTT. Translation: CASSLVATTDTQYF. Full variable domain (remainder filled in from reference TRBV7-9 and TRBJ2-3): DTGVSQNPRHKITKRGQNVTFRCDPISEHNRLYWYRQTLGQGPEFLTYFQNEAQLEKSRLLSDRFSAERPKGSFSTLEIQRTEQGDSAMYLCASSLVATTDTQYFGPGTRLTVL.

CDR3 sequence: CASRGTSGSLSTDTQYF. The CDR3, as DNA: TGTGCCAGCCGGGGGACTAGCGGGAGTCTGAGCACAGATACGCAGTATTTT. The chain employs TRBV28 and TRBJ2-3, with 14 bases that match TRBD2. Losses at the gene ends were 8 bases for V and 0 bases for J; bases not matched to a gene: 7. The CDR3 loop spans 17 amino acids. The germline CDR1 and CDR2 sequences are MDHEN and SYDVKM.

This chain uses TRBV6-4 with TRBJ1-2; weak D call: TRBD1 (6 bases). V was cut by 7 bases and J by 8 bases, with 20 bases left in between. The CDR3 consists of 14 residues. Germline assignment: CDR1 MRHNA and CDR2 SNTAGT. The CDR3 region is CASKSTPGANGYTF. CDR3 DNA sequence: TGTGCCAGCAAGAGTACCCCGGGGGCGAACGGCTACACCTTC.

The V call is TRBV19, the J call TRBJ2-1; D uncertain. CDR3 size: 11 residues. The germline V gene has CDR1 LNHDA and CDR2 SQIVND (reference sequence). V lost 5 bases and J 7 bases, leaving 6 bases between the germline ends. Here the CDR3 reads CASSSGNEQFF. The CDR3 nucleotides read TGTGCCAGTAGTTCCGGGAATGAGCAGTTCTTC.

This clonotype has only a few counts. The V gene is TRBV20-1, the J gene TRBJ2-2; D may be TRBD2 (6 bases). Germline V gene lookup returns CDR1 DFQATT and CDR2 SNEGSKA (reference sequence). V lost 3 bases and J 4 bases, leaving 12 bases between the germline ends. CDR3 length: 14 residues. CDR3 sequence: CSASDGSSTGELFF. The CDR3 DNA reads TGCAGTGCTAGTGACGGGAGTAGCACCGGGGAGCTGTTTTTT.

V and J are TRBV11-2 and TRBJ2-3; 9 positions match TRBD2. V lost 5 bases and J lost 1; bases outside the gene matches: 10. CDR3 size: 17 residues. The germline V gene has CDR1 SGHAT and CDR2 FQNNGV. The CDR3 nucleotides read TGTGCCAGCAGCAGCGGGAGGATCGGGGCCCGCACAGATACGCAGTATTTT. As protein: CASSSGRIGARTDTQYF.

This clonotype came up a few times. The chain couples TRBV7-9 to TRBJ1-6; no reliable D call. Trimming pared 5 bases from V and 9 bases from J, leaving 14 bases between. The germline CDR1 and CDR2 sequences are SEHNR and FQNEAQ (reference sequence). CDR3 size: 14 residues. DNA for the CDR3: TGTGCCAGCAGCACCCGGGGTGAAACTTCACCCCTCCACTTT. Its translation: CASSTRGETSPLHF.

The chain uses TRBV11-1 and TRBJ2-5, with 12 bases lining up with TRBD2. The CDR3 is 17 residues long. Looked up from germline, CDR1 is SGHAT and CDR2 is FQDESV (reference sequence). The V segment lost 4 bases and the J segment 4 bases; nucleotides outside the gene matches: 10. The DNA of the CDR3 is TGTGCCAGCAGCTCCGTGACTAGCGGGAGACTACGAGAGACCCAGTACTTC. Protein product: CASSSVTSGRLRETQYF.

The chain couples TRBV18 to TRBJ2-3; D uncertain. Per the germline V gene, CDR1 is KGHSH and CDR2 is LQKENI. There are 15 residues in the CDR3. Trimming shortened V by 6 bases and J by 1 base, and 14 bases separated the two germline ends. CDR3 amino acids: CASSAPLTGTDTQYF. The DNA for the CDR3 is TGTGCCAGCTCGGCGCCCTTAACGGGCACAGATACGCAGTATTTT.

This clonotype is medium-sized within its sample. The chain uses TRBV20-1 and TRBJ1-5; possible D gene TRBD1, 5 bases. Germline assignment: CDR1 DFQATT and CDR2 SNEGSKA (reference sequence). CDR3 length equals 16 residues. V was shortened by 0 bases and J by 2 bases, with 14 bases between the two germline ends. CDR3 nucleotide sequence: TGCAGTGCTAGAGATCTCCGGGGGATGGGCAATCAGCCCCAGCATTTT. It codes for CSARDLRGMGNQPQHF.

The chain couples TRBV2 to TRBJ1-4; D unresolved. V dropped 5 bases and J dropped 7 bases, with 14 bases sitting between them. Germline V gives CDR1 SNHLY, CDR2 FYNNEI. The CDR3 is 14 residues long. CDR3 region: CASSLRSESEKLFF. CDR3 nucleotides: TGTGCCAGCAGTCTCCGTTCGGAGTCTGAAAAACTGTTTTTT.

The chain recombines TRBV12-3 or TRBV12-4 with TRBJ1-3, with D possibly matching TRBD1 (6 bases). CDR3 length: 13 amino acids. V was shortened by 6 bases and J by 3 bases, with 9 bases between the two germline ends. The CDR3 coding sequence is TGTGCCAGCAGACAGGGTAGTGGAAACACCATATATTTT. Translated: CASRQGSGNTIYF.

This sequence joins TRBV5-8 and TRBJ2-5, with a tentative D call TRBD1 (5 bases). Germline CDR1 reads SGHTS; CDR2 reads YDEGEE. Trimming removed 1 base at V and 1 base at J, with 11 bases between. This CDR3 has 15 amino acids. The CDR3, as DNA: TGTGCCAGCAGCTTGCCTCTAGGGGCCCAAGAGACCCAGTACTTC. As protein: CASSLPLGAQETQYF.

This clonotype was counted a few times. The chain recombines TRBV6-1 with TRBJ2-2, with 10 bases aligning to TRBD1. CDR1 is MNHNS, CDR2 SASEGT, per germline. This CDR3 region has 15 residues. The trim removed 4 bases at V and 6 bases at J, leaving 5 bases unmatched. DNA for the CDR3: TGTGCCAGCAGTGTGGAGACAGGGGGCGCCGGGGAGCTGTTTTTT. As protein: CASSVETGGAGELFF.